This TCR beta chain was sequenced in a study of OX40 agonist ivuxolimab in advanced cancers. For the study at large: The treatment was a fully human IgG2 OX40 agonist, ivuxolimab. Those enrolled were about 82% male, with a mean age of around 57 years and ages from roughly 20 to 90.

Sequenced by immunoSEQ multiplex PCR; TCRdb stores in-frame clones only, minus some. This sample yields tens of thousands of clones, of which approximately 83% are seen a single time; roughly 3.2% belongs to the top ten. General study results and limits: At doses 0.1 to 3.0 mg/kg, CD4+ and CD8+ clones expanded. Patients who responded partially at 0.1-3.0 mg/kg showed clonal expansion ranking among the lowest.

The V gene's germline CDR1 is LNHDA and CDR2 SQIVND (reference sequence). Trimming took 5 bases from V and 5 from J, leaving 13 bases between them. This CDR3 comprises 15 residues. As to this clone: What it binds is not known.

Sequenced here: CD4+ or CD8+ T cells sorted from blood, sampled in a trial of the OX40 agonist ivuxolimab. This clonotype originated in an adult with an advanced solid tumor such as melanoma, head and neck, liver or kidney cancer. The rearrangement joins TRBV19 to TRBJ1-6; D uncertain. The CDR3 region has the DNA TGTGCCAGTAGTCCCTCCGACGGGGATAATTCACCCCTCCACTTT. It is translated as CASSPSDGDNSPLHF.